Each of the 21 T cell receptor beta chains below was sequenced from the same sample in a study of CD8 T cells in ankylosing spondylitis. MiXCR, applied by TCRdb to the 5' RACE reads, yields one record per CDR3 protein. Of under 250,000 distinct CDR3 sequences in the sample, more than 25% are singletons; the top ten hold around 4%. Material: blood, either unsorted or a sorted T cell fraction (not recorded which). All receptors derive from a male donor with ankylosing spondylitis or in good health (not recorded which).

V and J are TRBV4-1 and TRBJ1-5; D is ambiguous. This CDR3 has 13 residues. CDR1 and CDR2 (germline): MGHRA, YSYEKL. Trimming took off 3 bases at V and 6 bases at J, with 9 bases between the two ends. In nucleotides, the CDR3 is TGCGCCAGCAGCCAGGGTCACAGTCAGCCCCAGCATTTT. The encoded protein is CASSQGHSQPQHF.

The V and J genes are TRBV29-1 and TRBJ2-7, with D possibly being TRBD2 (5 bases). Between the trimmed V and J ends, which lost 0 bases and 7 bases, there was a span of 16 bases. Per the germline V gene, CDR1 is SQVTM and CDR2 is ANQGSEA. This CDR3 spans 14 amino acids. CDR3 region: CSVEDRFGRGEQYF. For the CDR3, the DNA is TGCAGCGTTGAAGATCGGTTTGGTCGGGGAGAGCAGTACTTC.

The chain combines TRBV5-1 with TRBJ2-3; D is possibly TRBD1 (5 bases). The CDR3 runs 16 residues. Germline V gene data show CDR1 as SGHRS and CDR2 as YFSETQ. V lost 0 bases, J lost 2 bases, and 13 bases lay in between. The CDR3 coding sequence is TGCGCCAGCAGCTTGGGATATGACAGCTACACAGATACGCAGTATTTT. Residues: CASSLGYDSYTDTQYF.

V gene TRBV9 combines with J gene TRBJ1-6; D not certain. CDR1 and CDR2 from the germline V gene are SGDLS and YYNGEE. The CDR3 extends over 14 amino acids. V was cut by 0 bases and J by 6 bases, with 7 bases left in between. CDR3 DNA sequence: TGTGCCAGCAGCGTAGAGGGCAGTAATTCACCCCTCCACTTT. It translates to CASSVEGSNSPLHF. Full variable domain (missing parts from reference TRBV9 and TRBJ1-6): DSGVTQTPKHLITATGQRVTLRCSPRSGDLSVYWYQQSLDQGLQFLIQYYNGEERAKGNILERFSAQQFPDLHSELNLSSLELGDSALYFCASSVEGSNSPLHFGNGTRLTVT.

This chain connects TRBV7-7 to TRBJ2-1; maybe TRBD2 (6 bases). Germline V gives CDR1 SSHAT, CDR2 FNYEAQ (reference sequence). CDR3 length equals 16 residues. V was trimmed by 1 base and J by 5 bases, leaving 15 bases between them. CDR3 DNA: TGTGCCAGCAGCTTAGAGCGTTGGGCGGGGAACAATGAGCAGTTCTTC. Encoded protein: CASSLERWAGNNEQFF.

V gene TRBV20-1 combines with J gene TRBJ2-5; D unresolved. CDR3 length equals 11 residues. The V gene's germline CDR1 is DFQATT and CDR2 SNEGSKA (reference sequence). Trimming removed 1 base at V and 13 bases at J, with 13 bases between. This CDR3 is CSARALPHPYF. CDR3 DNA: TGCAGTGCTAGAGCCCTTCCTCACCCGTACTTC.

This clonotype appeared a few times. The CDR3 DNA follows: TGCAGTGCTAGACAGGGGAGTGGCACTGAAGCTTTCTTT. It specifies CSARQGSGTEAFF. V is TRBV20-1 and J is TRBJ1-1; TRBD1 is a possible D gene (6 bases). In germline, CDR1 is DFQATT, CDR2 SNEGSKA (reference sequence). The CDR3 is 13 amino acids. V was shortened by 2 bases and J by 4 bases, with 11 bases between the two germline ends.

There are a few counts of this clonotype. The gene calls are TRBV5-1 and TRBJ1-4; D is uncertain. Trimming left V 5 bases short and J 3 bases short, with 14 bases between. Germline CDR1 reads SGHRS; CDR2 reads YFSETQ. This CDR3 has 15 residues. The CDR3 nucleotides read TGCGCCAGCAGGACCGCTACGGGATCTAATGAAAAACTGTTTTTT. It specifies CASRTATGSNEKLFF.

This clonotype was detected a few times. The rearrangement links TRBV12-3 or TRBV12-4 to TRBJ1-1, with a weak D call TRBD1 (6 bases). CDR3 length equals 16 residues. Trimming pared 6 bases from V and 6 bases from J, leaving 23 bases between. CDR3 protein: CASSRFDNTGTAEAFF. The CDR3 region has the DNA TGTGCCAGCAGCCGATTCGATAACACAGGGACGGCTGAAGCTTTCTTT.

The J gene is TRBJ2-3, the V gene TRBV12-3 or TRBV12-4; tentative D call: TRBD1 (6 bases). This CDR3 comprises 14 residues. V lost 6 bases to trimming and J lost 3 bases, with 13 bases between them. CDR3 in amino acids: CASSPGQRTDTQYF. CDR3 bases: TGTGCCAGCAGCCCTGGACAGAGAACAGATACGCAGTATTTT.

This clonotype was seen more than once but under ten times. The chain employs TRBV6-1 and TRBJ1-5, with 10 bases identical to TRBD1. This CDR3 region has 18 residues. Germline-derived CDR1 and CDR2 are MNHNS and SASEGT. V lost 6 bases, J lost 2 bases, and 13 bases stayed unmatched. CDR3 protein: CASRGPGQGFLGNQPQHF. The CDR3 region has the DNA TGTGCCAGCAGAGGACCGGGACAGGGGTTCCTGGGCAATCAGCCCCAGCATTTT.

This chain connects TRBV10-3 to TRBJ1-1; D unclear. Germline V gene data show CDR1 as ENHRY and CDR2 as SYGVKD. V was trimmed by 2 bases and J by 4 bases, leaving 5 bases between them. The CDR3 length is 12 residues. In DNA, the CDR3 is TGTGCCATCAGTGAGCCTGGCACTGAAGCTTTCTTT. Translated, it gives CAISEPGTEAFF.

This clonotype has just a few counts. The chain recombines TRBV7-2 with TRBJ2-1; either TRBD1 or TRBD2 may supply D (6 bases each). V was shortened by 5 bases and J by 0 bases, with 14 bases between the two germline ends. Germline V gene sequence: CDR1 SGHTA, CDR2 FQGNSA. This CDR3 has 16 residues. This CDR3 is CASSPSWGASYNEQFF. The CDR3, as DNA: TGTGCCAGCAGCCCGAGTTGGGGGGCCTCCTACAATGAGCAGTTCTTC.

CDR3 amino acids: CSAAERGNTGELFF. The CDR3 DNA is TGCAGTGCTGCGGAAAGGGGGAACACCGGGGAGCTGTTTTTT. The rearrangement joins TRBV20-1 to TRBJ2-2, with D perhaps matching TRBD1 (5 bases). Germline V CDR1 and CDR2: DFQATT, SNEGSKA (reference sequence). The CDR3 contains 14 residues. Trimming removed 5 bases from V and 1 base from J, with 11 bases in between.

The chain couples TRBV29-1 to TRBJ2-2, with TRBD2 matching over 12 bases. The CDR3 is made up of 15 amino acids. Germline V gives CDR1 SQVTM, CDR2 ANQGSEA. J gave up 3 bases and V 7 bases, and 6 bases lay outside the gene matches. The CDR3 region is CSASLAGGHTGELFF. CDR3 coding DNA: TGCAGCGCCTCCCTAGCGGGGGGGCACACCGGGGAGCTGTTTTTT.

This chain joins TRBV29-1 and TRBJ2-1; D assignment may be TRBD1 or TRBD2 (6 bases each). The V gene's germline CDR1 is SQVTM and CDR2 ANQGSEA. The V end was cut by 7 bases, the J end by 2 bases, with 12 bases between. CDR3 size: 13 residues. The CDR3 protein is CSALGGTYNEQFF. CDR3 DNA sequence: TGCAGCGCCCTAGGGGGGACCTACAATGAGCAGTTCTTC.

V and J are TRBV12-3 or TRBV12-4 and TRBJ2-1; the match to TRBD2 covers 7 bases. V shed 4 bases and J 8 bases; nucleotides not matched to a gene: 11. The CDR3 is 15 amino acids. The CDR3 reads CASSSPGRGRDEQFF. Written as DNA, the CDR3 is TGTGCCAGCAGTTCCCCCGGGCGGGGGAGGGATGAGCAGTTCTTC.

The J gene is TRBJ2-5, the V gene TRBV20-1, with TRBD2 matching 7 bases. Germline V gene data show CDR1 as DFQATT and CDR2 as SNEGSKA (reference sequence). V lost 1 base and J lost 2; bases outside the gene matches: 10. The CDR3 runs 16 residues. The DNA for the CDR3 is TGCAGTGCTAGAGTTTACCGAGCGGGGCTTCAAGAGACCCAGTACTTC. Protein: CSARVYRAGLQETQYF.

This sequence joins TRBV20-1 and TRBJ2-7; 7 nucleotides agree with TRBD2. Germline assignment: CDR1 DFQATT and CDR2 SNEGSKA (reference sequence). The V and J ends lost 1 base and 6 bases, in that order; junction bases with no gene match: 9. The CDR3 is made up of 14 amino acids. DNA for the CDR3: TGCAGTGCTAGAGGGGGGACTATACGTCTCGAGCAGTACTTC. Its protein is CSARGGTIRLEQYF.

This chain uses TRBV20-1 with TRBJ2-7; the match to TRBD2 covers 8 bases. This CDR3 spans 13 amino acids. J lost 3 bases, V lost 5 bases, and 6 bases had no gene match. The germline gives CDR1 DFQATT, CDR2 SNEGSKA (reference sequence). The CDR3, as DNA: TGCAGTGCTCCTAGCGGGCTCCTCTACGAGCAGTACTTC. Its translation: CSAPSGLLYEQYF.

This clonotype was counted a few times. CDR3 nucleotides: TGCAGCGTTGATGCCCGGGTTGAGCAGTTCTTC. It translates to CSVDARVEQFF. The gene calls are TRBV29-1 and TRBJ2-1; D unclear. This CDR3 is 11 amino acids long. The V end lost 3 bases, the J end lost 9 bases, and 9 bases lay between the germline ends. The germline gives CDR1 SQVTM, CDR2 ANQGSEA.